This T cell receptor (beta chain) was profiled in a study of cytomegalovirus exposure and HLA in healthy donors. Notes on the study in general: Reportedly, TCR beta sequences accurately predicted HLA-A and HLA-B alleles in most subjects. Later analysis reportedly placed an Asian-associated ancestry cluster below the roughly 680-donor mean in N-insertions. CMV antigen specificity of a few CMV-associated chains was confirmed in vitro.

The CDR3 runs to 17 residues. V was shortened by 3 bases and J by 7 bases, with 24 bases between the two germline ends. Germline V gene sequence: CDR1 KGHSH, CDR2 LQKENI. Primers included in the PCR were 60 Vbeta and 13 Jbeta primers. Per the authors' pipeline: Unique TCR beta chains totaled approximately 83 million in a later count, with 8.5 million to 12 million of them shared. Here immunoSEQ multiplex PCR was the method, and the copy in TCRdb shows in-frame clones only, minus some. V, J and clone size are taken as reported in that table, and D and trimming were inferred from the DNA itself. The sample contains about 110,000 clones, over 70% of which appear only once. This clone was recorded only once. Antigen: not known.

The receptor was derived from a woman in her thirties or forties in good health and CMV-seronegative. Sequenced input: PBMCs. J is TRBJ1-1 and V is TRBV18; D may be TRBD1 (6 bases). CDR3 sequence: CASSPSTLTGIFSEAFF. DNA for the CDR3: TGTGCCAGCTCACCGTCCACATTGACAGGAATATTTAGTGAAGCTTTCTTT.